Below, 23 T cell receptor beta chains from the same sample are listed, as sequenced in a study of tumor-infiltrating lymphocytes in primary liver carcinoma. Making TCR beta cDNA involved 400 to 600 ng total RNA and a constant-region primer. Modified slightly, ARM-PCR produced TCR beta libraries over three nested multiplex PCR rounds. The first two PCR rounds used TRBV1-TRBV30 primers with a Cbeta primer, 10 cycles each. TCRdb reprocessed the multiplex PCR reads with MiXCR, giving one entry per CDR3 protein. The table lists approximately 330,000 distinct CDR3 sequences, roughly 61% of them singletons, with about 6.1% in the top ten. Blood RNA originated from unsorted whole blood, with germline DNA additionally extracted. Material for sequencing was peripheral blood. The receptors derive from a man in his forties or fifties with primary liver carcinoma and hepatitis B virus infection.

A note on this clonotype: It may be a read error: a sequence one base away is much more abundant. The J gene is TRBJ2-7, the V gene TRBV6-1, with 8 bases that match TRBD2. The V and J ends lost 4 bases and 8 bases, in that order; junction bases with no gene match: 16. The CDR3 loop spans 16 amino acids. CDR1 and CDR2 (germline): MNHNS, SASEGT. CDR3 nucleotide sequence: TGTGCCAGCAGTGCTCGTGGGGTAGCGGGACTTCACAAGCAGTACTTC. As protein: CASSARGVAGLHKQYF.

This clonotype has only a few counts. The chain is built from TRBV28 and TRBJ2-2; 9 bases are shared with TRBD1. Germline CDR1 reads MDHEN; CDR2 reads SYDVKM. The CDR3 contains 16 residues. With V trimmed by 6 bases and J by 0 bases, 5 bases remained unmatched. As DNA, the CDR3 is TGTGCCAGCAGGCCCACAGGGGGCGCGAACACCGGGGAGCTGTTTTTT. Translated, it gives CASRPTGGANTGELFF.

Note on this clonotype: A read error may produce the germline difference seen at one junction end. V and J are TRBV11-1 and TRBJ2-3; TRBD2 agrees at 8 bases. The CDR3 contains 15 residues. Per germline, CDR1 SGHAT and CDR2 FQDESV (reference sequence). CDR3 DNA: TGTGTCAGCAGCACCGGACTAGCTGATATAGATACGCAGTATTTT. Residues: CVSSTGLADIDTQYF.

This clonotype showed up just once. The missing conserved phenylalanine or tryptophan at the end of this CDR3 makes a read error likely. The chain links TRBV11-1 to TRBJ2-1; a weak D match, TRBD2 (6 bases). The CDR3 contains 15 residues. Germline V CDR1 and CDR2: SGHAT, FQDESV (reference sequence). DNA of the CDR3: TGTACCAGCAGACTGAAAGCGGGCTCCTACAATGAGCAGTTCCTC. Protein product: CTSRLKAGSYNEQFL.

As to this clonotype: A much bigger clone sits one base away, suggesting this may be a read error. The gene calls are TRBV4-1 and TRBJ2-1, with D possibly matching TRBD1 (5 bases). From germline, CDR1 is MGHRA and CDR2 YSYEKL. CDR3 length: 15 amino acids. The CDR3 spells CAGSQDWTQYNEQFF. The CDR3, as DNA: TGCGCCGGCAGCCAAGATTGGACACAGTACAATGAGCAGTTCTTC.

This clonotype has only one observation. One base away lies a much larger clone, so this may be a sequencing read error. The chain recombines TRBV6-1 with TRBJ2-1; D may be TRBD1 (6 bases). Germline V CDR1 and CDR2: MNHNS, SASEGT. The CDR3 length is 15 residues. CDR3 protein: CASSEAWGLYNEQIF. The CDR3 region has the DNA TGTGCCAGCAGTGAAGCTTGGGGGCTCTACAATGAGCAGATCTTC.

Ten or more counts support this clonotype. The chain couples TRBV29-1 to TRBJ2-1, with D possibly being TRBD2 (6 bases). Trimming cost V 4 bases and J 9 bases, with 13 bases left between them. The CDR3 contains 12 residues. The V gene's germline CDR1 is SQVTM and CDR2 ANQGSEA. CDR3 amino acids: CSVAASEGEQFF. The DNA for the CDR3 is TGCAGCGTTGCGGCTAGCGAGGGTGAGCAGTTCTTC.

This clonotype was observed a single time. This may come from a read error, since a much larger clone is one base off. V usage is TRBV10-3 and J usage is TRBJ1-5, with D possibly being TRBD1 (5 bases). The germline gives CDR1 ENHRY, CDR2 SYGVKD. The CDR3 is 18 residues long. The chain's CDR3 is CATNKGSGRGGSIQPQHF. The CDR3 nucleotides read TGTGCCACAAACAAAGGGTCGGGGCGCGGGGGAAGCATTCAGCCCCAGCATTTT.

This clonotype is a singleton in its sample. The CDR3 ends on some other residue instead of the conserved phenylalanine or tryptophan, so this is likely a read error. J is TRBJ2-1 and V is TRBV6-2 or TRBV6-3; possibly TRBD2 for D (5 bases). The CDR3 has 15 amino acids. Germline CDR1 and CDR2: MNHEY and SVGEGT. With 6 bases removed from V and 5 bases from J, the gap between germline ends came to 17 bases. The CDR3 DNA reads as TGTGCCAGCAGACCCCTAGTGGGAGTGAACAATGAGCAGTTCCTC. The encoded protein is CASRPLVGVNNEQFL.

About this clonotype: One end of the junction is discordant with germline, which a read error may explain. The chain has TRBV11-2 and TRBJ2-2; possibly TRBD1 or TRBD2 for D (5 bases each). Germline V lookup: CDR1 SGHAT, CDR2 FQNNGV. This CDR3 region has 14 residues. In DNA, the CDR3 is TGTACCAGCAGCTTAGGGGTGACGGCCGGGAAGCTGTTTTTT. It specifies CTSSLGVTAGKLFF.

On this clonotype itself: Without the conserved terminal phenylalanine or tryptophan, this CDR3 likely stems from a read error. The J gene is TRBJ2-5, the V gene TRBV11-2; possible D gene TRBD2, 5 bases. This CDR3 region has 18 residues. From germline, CDR1 is SGHAT and CDR2 FQNNGV. CDR3 protein: CAISLARLALGKKGTQYS. The CDR3 nucleotides read TGTGCCATCAGCTTAGCGAGGCTAGCCCTGGGAAAGAAAGGGACCCAGTACTCC.

This clonotype was recorded many times. V and J are TRBV29-1 and TRBJ1-2; D is uncertain. Trimming took 0 bases from V and 8 from J, leaving 10 bases between them. The CDR3 has 12 amino acids. CDR1 is SQVTM and CDR2 is ANQGSEA in the germline V gene. The CDR3 DNA reads TGCAGCGTTGAAGATAGCGGGAGCGGCTACACCTTC. Translating gives CSVEDSGSGYTF.

Details on this clonotype: A much bigger clone sits one base away, suggesting this may be a read error. The rearrangement joins TRBV5-4 to TRBJ1-1, with 7 bases aligning to TRBD1. Per the germline V gene, CDR1 is SGHNT and CDR2 is YYREEE (reference sequence). The CDR3 has 15 amino acids. For the CDR3, the DNA is TGTGCCAGCAGCCCGACAACAGGGGAGAACACTGAAGCTATCTTT. It encodes CASSPTTGENTEAIF. Drawing the rest from reference TRBV5-4 and TRBJ1-1, the complete variable domain is ETGVTQSPTHLIKTRGQQVTLRCSSQSGHNTVSWYQQALGQGPQFIFQYYREEENGRGNFPPRFSGLQFPNYSSELNVNALELDDSALYLCASSPTTGENTEAIFGQGTRLTVV.

Notes on this clonotype: The junction departs from the called germline gene at one end, perhaps through a read error. The V gene is TRBV12-5, the J gene TRBJ2-2; D perhaps matches TRBD1 (6 bases). CDR3 length: 17 amino acids. CDR1 is LGHNT and CDR2 is FRNRAP in the germline V gene. CDR3 nucleotide sequence: TGTGCTAGTGGTCTGGGGGACACATATTCGAACATCGGGGAGCTGCTTTTT. It translates to CASGLGDTYSNIGELLF.

CDR3 sequence reads: CAWSGEGLGEQYF. CDR3 in DNA: TGTGCCTGGAGTGGCGAGGGCCTAGGCGAGCAGTACTTC. The chain has TRBV30 and TRBJ2-7; TRBD2 is a possible D gene (5 bases). Deletions cut 1 base from V and 6 bases from J, with 13 bases between. The CDR3 consists of 13 residues. Germline values: CDR1 GTSNPN, CDR2 SVGIG (reference sequence).

This clonotype was seen more than once but under ten times. The chain combines TRBV6-1 with TRBJ1-2; the match to TRBD1 covers 12 bases. CDR1 and CDR2 (germline): MNHNS, SASEGT. This CDR3 is 15 amino acids long. The trim removed 6 bases at V and 8 bases at J, leaving 10 bases unmatched. The CDR3 bases are TGTGCCAGCAGGGGACAGGGGGCGCGTTCTAGAGGCTACACCTTC. Translating gives CASRGQGARSRGYTF.

In its sample, this clonotype was seen many times. The V and J genes are TRBV4-2 and TRBJ2-5; 12 positions match TRBD2. Trimming removed 0 bases from V and 5 bases from J; junction bases left unmatched: 4. The CDR3 runs 16 residues. Germline lookup yields CDR1 LGHNA and CDR2 YNFKEQ. The DNA of the CDR3 is TGTGCCAGCAGCCAAGATCTAGCGGGAGGGCGGGAGACCCAGTACTTC. Translation: CASSQDLAGGRETQYF.

To note about this clonotype: The junction departs from the called germline gene at one end, perhaps through a read error. The rearrangement links TRBV11-2 to TRBJ2-7; D is uncertain. Per germline, CDR1 SGHAT and CDR2 FQNNGV. The CDR3 is 14 amino acids. The CDR3 nucleotides are TGTGCCAACAGTTTAGGCGGTAGCTCCAACGAGCAGTACTTC. It specifies CANSLGGSSNEQYF.

As for this clonotype: It is likely a read error, because the conserved phenylalanine at the end of the CDR3 is missing. V gene TRBV6-2 or TRBV6-3 combines with J gene TRBJ2-1, with D unresolved. Trimming shortened V by 2 bases and J by 8 bases, and 4 bases separated the two germline ends. The CDR3 is 11 amino acids. The germline V gene has CDR1 MNHEY and CDR2 SVGEGT. CDR3 nucleotides: TGTGCCAGCAGTTACCTCGATGAGCAGTTCTCC. Its translation is CASSYLDEQFS.

As concerns this clonotype: This may arise from a read error, as a much more abundant clone is one base away. The chain is built from TRBV6-6 and TRBJ2-3; D not certain. CDR1 and CDR2 (germline): MNHNY, SVGAGI (reference sequence). The CDR3 contains 12 residues. DNA of the CDR3: TGTGCCAACAGTCTTAGTGGGGATACGCAGTATTTT. Translating it yields CANSLSGDTQYF.

This rearrangement joins TRBV11-1 to TRBJ2-3, with D uncertain. CDR3 length: 14 amino acids. Germline V lookup: CDR1 SGHAT, CDR2 FQDESV (reference sequence). V was cut by 6 bases and J by 2 bases, with 12 bases left in between. In DNA, the CDR3 is TGTGCCAGCAGTGTTGTGGTCCACACAGATACGCAGTATTTT. Its protein is CASSVVVHTDTQYF.

There are a few counts of this clonotype. The chain has TRBV12-3 or TRBV12-4 and TRBJ2-7; D may match TRBD1 or TRBD2 (5 bases each). V lost 7 bases to trimming and J lost 5 bases, with 12 bases between them. The CDR3 has 12 residues. CDR3 in amino acids: CASTLGTDEQYF. CDR3 nucleotide sequence: TGTGCCAGCACCCTCGGGACCGACGAGCAGTACTTC.

Notes on this clonotype: Compared with germline, one end of the junction differs, possibly owing to a read error. The chain's CDR3 is CAGSQEIAGAGTGELFF. The DNA for the CDR3 is TGTGCCGGCAGCCAAGAGATAGCGGGGGCGGGTACCGGGGAGCTGTTTTTT. The chain carries TRBV4-2 and TRBJ2-2, with 9 positions matching TRBD2. The CDR3 runs to 17 residues. Germline loops: CDR1 LGHNA, CDR2 YNFKEQ.